This TCR beta chain originates from a study of blood T cell repertoires in COVID-19. Turning to the study itself: COVID-19 samples, acute and convalescent, were from the United States, Italy and Spain. Sources were T cells, B-cell-depleted T cells, or PBMCs; the material itself was cDNA or gDNA.

Original processing methods: From reference gene primer amplification, estimates of nucleated cell counts were derived. TCRdb's copy holds only in-frame clones and misses some; the assay was immunoSEQ multiplex PCR. V, J and clone size derive from that table, while D and trimming were established from the DNA sequence. Of roughly 52,000 clones in the sample, around 87% are singletons; the top ten hold around 4%. This CDR3 is 15 amino acids long. Germline V gene lookup returns CDR1 MRHNA and CDR2 SNTAGT. V was pared by 0 bases and J by 7 bases, with 6 bases of the junction left unmatched. The V call is TRBV6-4, the J call TRBJ2-1; 7 bases agree with TRBD2. Sequenced sample: peripheral blood. The receptor comes from a middle-aged man with acute or convalescent COVID-19. CDR3 sequence reads: CASSDSAGVKNEQFF. For the CDR3, the DNA is TGTGCCAGCAGTGACTCGGCGGGAGTGAAGAATGAGCAGTTCTTC.